This is a list of T cell receptor beta chains from one sample in a study of shared clonotypes between healthy human individuals. Some clones are missing from TCRdb's copy, which holds only in-frame ones; the method was immunoSEQ multiplex PCR. The table has a few million clones, just over 90% seen once; the top ten hold about 0.39%. Specimen: naive CD4+ T cells from PBMCs. These receptors were obtained from a man between 18 and 29 years old in good health. Some clones in this sample may be carry-over from other donors' samples. Both conserved end residues are part of each CDR3. The order of the fields is D gene, J gene, clone size, V gene, CDR3 protein, CDR3 DNA. D genes are given only for firm matches. Clone size, where shown, is once, few, many, or a class for clones that have expanded.

D: NA
J: TRBJ2-2
size: NA
V: TRBV7-3
CDR3: CASSWDTGELFF
DNA: TGTGCCAGCAGCTGGGACACCGGGGAGCTGTTTTTT

D: NA
J: TRBJ2-1
size: NA
V: TRBV19
CDR3: CASSISPKKSNEQFF
DNA: TGTGCCAGTAGTATCTCCCCAAAAAAGAGCAATGAGCAGTTCTTC

D: TRBD2
J: TRBJ2-1
size: NA
V: TRBV4-1
CDR3: CASSQASGKRVNEQFF
DNA: TGCGCCAGCAGCCAAGCTAGCGGGAAGAGGGTTAATGAGCAGTTCTTC

D: NA
J: TRBJ2-7
size: once
V: TRBV9
CDR3: CASSVEGGLQYF
DNA: TGTGCCAGCAGCGTAGAGGGGGGGCTCCAGTACTTC

D: TRBD1
J: TRBJ1-5
size: NA
V: TRBV5-1
CDR3: CASSLLGQGGQHF
DNA: TGCGCCAGCAGCTTGCTGGGGCAGGGGGGCCAGCATTTT

D: NA
J: TRBJ1-1
size: NA
V: TRBV18
CDR3: CASSPGGPNTEAFF
DNA: TGTGCCAGCTCACCAGGCGGACCGAACACTGAAGCTTTCTTT

D: TRBD2
J: TRBJ2-5
size: NA
V: TRBV28
CDR3: CASSLLGLGAAQYF
DNA: TGTGCCAGCAGTTTATTAGGACTAGGGGCCGCCCAGTACTTC

D: NA
J: TRBJ2-2
size: once
V: TRBV5-6
CDR3: CASSLSREISTGELFF
DNA: TGTGCCAGCAGCCTAAGCCGGGAGATCAGCACCGGGGAGCTGTTTTTT

D: TRBD1
J: TRBJ1-5
size: few
V: TRBV9
CDR3: CASSEGQGATQPQHF
DNA: TGTGCCAGCAGCGAGGGACAGGGGGCGACTCAGCCCCAGCATTTT

D: NA
J: TRBJ2-7
size: NA
V: TRBV5-6
CDR3: CASSRAGRSYEQYF
DNA: TGTGCCAGCAGCCGGGCGGGCCGATCCTACGAGCAGTACTTC

D: NA
J: TRBJ2-5
size: NA
V: TRBV5-1
CDR3: CASSLDPRGIETQYF
DNA: TGCGCCAGCAGCTTGGACCCGCGAGGGATCGAGACCCAGTACTTC

D: NA
J: TRBJ1-3
size: NA
V: TRBV28
CDR3: CASSGGGSSGNTIYF
DNA: TGTGCCAGCAGTGGGGGGGGGAGCTCTGGAAACACCATATATTTT

D: NA
J: TRBJ2-2
size: NA
V: TRBV28
CDR3: CASSSPGDTGELFF
DNA: TGTGCCAGCAGTTCCCCCGGGGACACCGGGGAGCTGTTTTTT

D: NA
J: TRBJ1-5
size: NA
V: TRBV5-1
CDR3: CASSRTGNQPQHF
DNA: TGCGCCAGCAGCCGCACGGGCAATCAGCCCCAGCATTTT

D: TRBD1
J: TRBJ1-3
size: NA
V: TRBV30
CDR3: CAWTETGTGLPNSGNTIYF
DNA: TGTGCCTGGACCGAAACCGGGACAGGGCTTCCTAACTCTGGAAACACCATATATTTT

D: TRBD1
J: TRBJ2-1
size: NA
V: TRBV18
CDR3: CASSLLGTASYNEQFF
DNA: TGTGCCAGCTCCCTGCTTGGGACAGCATCCTACAATGAGCAGTTCTTC

D: TRBD2
J: TRBJ2-3
size: NA
V: TRBV29-1
CDR3: CSARLAGGPDTQYF
DNA: TGCAGCGCCAGACTAGCGGGAGGCCCAGATACGCAGTATTTT

D: NA
J: TRBJ2-6
size: NA
V: TRBV10-3
CDR3: CATKSTSGANVLTF
DNA: TGTGCCACCAAATCAACGTCTGGGGCCAACGTCCTGACTTTC

D: NA
J: TRBJ2-5
size: NA
V: TRBV25-1
CDR3: CASSELGGLAVETQYF
DNA: TGTGCCAGCAGTGAATTAGGTGGGCTAGCTGTGGAGACCCAGTACTTC

D: NA
J: TRBJ2-7
size: NA
V: TRBV21-1
CDR3: CASSNRAGTGNYEQYF
DNA: TGTGCCAGCAGCAATCGAGCCGGAACAGGGAACTACGAGCAGTACTTC

D: NA
J: TRBJ2-3
size: NA
V: TRBV18
CDR3: CASSTKEGADTQYF
DNA: TGTGCCAGCTCAACAAAAGAGGGGGCAGATACGCAGTATTTT

D: TRBD1
J: TRBJ1-3
size: once
V: TRBV6-1
CDR3: CASSRQGAYENTIYF
DNA: TGTGCCAGCAGTCGACAGGGGGCTTACGAAAACACCATATATTTT